Below, 9 T cell receptor beta chains from the same sample are listed, as sequenced in a study of cytomegalovirus exposure and HLA in healthy donors. Here immunoSEQ multiplex PCR was the method, and the copy in TCRdb shows in-frame clones only, minus some. The table has roughly 200,000 clones, around nine tenths seen once. The material sequenced was PBMCs. The receptor set was obtained from a man under 40 in good health and CMV-seropositive.

V and J are TRBV6-1 and TRBJ1-5, with D uncertain. Germline CDR1 and CDR2: MNHNS and SASEGT. The CDR3 contains 12 residues. The V and J ends lost 3 bases and 6 bases respectively, with 6 bases between them. The CDR3 is CASSDWSQPQHF. The CDR3 DNA is TGTGCCAGCAGTGATTGGAGTCAGCCCCAGCATTTT.

This chain connects TRBV10-3 to TRBJ2-1, with 9 bases matching TRBD2. Germline V gene lookup returns CDR1 ENHRY and CDR2 SYGVKD. V gave up 4 bases and J gave up 4 bases; unmatched junction bases: 2. This CDR3 region has 14 residues. The CDR3 region has the DNA TGTGCCATCAGTGCTAGCGGGGAGTACAATGAGCAGTTCTTC. Translated: CAISASGEYNEQFF.

V usage is TRBV11-2 and J usage is TRBJ2-1; the D gene is possibly TRBD1 (5 bases). CDR3 length: 14 amino acids. Germline V lookup: CDR1 SGHAT, CDR2 FQNNGV. The V and J ends lost 4 bases and 2 bases respectively, with 9 bases between them. CDR3 coding DNA: TGTGCCAGCAGCTCCACCAGGGCCTACAATGAGCAGTTCTTC. It is translated as CASSSTRAYNEQFF.

Only one count was recorded for this clone. The rearrangement uses TRBV7-2 and TRBJ2-5; 11 bases are a match to TRBD2. Germline-derived CDR1 and CDR2 are SGHTA and FQGNSA. The trim removed 3 bases at V and 2 bases at J, leaving 8 bases unmatched. There are 17 residues in the CDR3. The CDR3 here is CASSFTRLAGLQETQYF. DNA of the CDR3: TGTGCCAGCAGCTTTACCCGACTAGCGGGGTTGCAAGAGACCCAGTACTTC.

This clone has only one observation. The rearrangement uses TRBV9 and TRBJ2-3; 9 bases match TRBD2. Germline CDR1 and CDR2: SGDLS and YYNGEE. Trimming took 3 bases from V and 4 from J; bases not matched to a gene: 9. CDR3 length: 16 amino acids. DNA for the CDR3: TGTGCCAGCAGCGAGTGGAGCGGGAGGAGTCCAGATACGCAGTATTTT. Protein: CASSEWSGRSPDTQYF.

The chain couples TRBV2 to TRBJ1-4; TRBD1 agrees at 8 bases. J gave up 4 bases and V 4 bases, and 2 bases lay outside the gene matches. The length of the CDR3 is 14 residues. CDR1 is SNHLY and CDR2 is FYNNEI in the germline V gene. CDR3 loop: CASSGRGLNEKLFF. In DNA form, the CDR3 reads TGTGCCAGCAGTGGCAGGGGGCTTAATGAAAAACTGTTTTTT.

V usage is TRBV18 and J usage is TRBJ2-2; tentatively, D is TRBD2 (5 bases). This CDR3 has 13 residues. Germline assignment: CDR1 KGHSH and CDR2 LQKENI. Trimming cost V 3 bases and J 6 bases, with 8 bases left between them. The CDR3 nucleotides are TGTGCCAGCTCACCGTTGGGAGCCGGGGAGCTGTTTTTT. It is translated as CASSPLGAGELFF. Variable domain in full (rest from reference TRBV18 and TRBJ2-2): NAGVMQNPRHLVRRRGQEARLRCSPMKGHSHVYWYRQLPEEGLKFMVYLQKENIIDESGMPKERFSAEFPKEGPSILRIQQVVRGDSAAYFCASSPLGAGELFFGEGSRLTVL.

The J gene is TRBJ2-5, the V gene TRBV25-1; D gene ambiguous. Germline-derived CDR1 and CDR2 are MGHDK and SYGVNS. With 0 bases removed from V and 4 bases from J, the gap between germline ends came to 9 bases. CDR3 length: 14 residues. CDR3 protein: CASSEYGELETQYF. CDR3 bases: TGTGCCAGCAGTGAATATGGGGAATTAGAGACCCAGTACTTC.

With respect to this clone: Mismatch with germline at one junction end may stem from a read error. The chain couples TRBV11-3 to TRBJ2-7; 7 bases match TRBD1. CDR1 SGHNT and CDR2 YENEEA come from the germline V gene. CDR3 length: 15 amino acids. The DNA of the CDR3 is TGTGCCAGCAGCCTAGAAGGGGGCACGTCCTACGAGCAGTACTTC. Protein product: CASSLEGGTSYEQYF.